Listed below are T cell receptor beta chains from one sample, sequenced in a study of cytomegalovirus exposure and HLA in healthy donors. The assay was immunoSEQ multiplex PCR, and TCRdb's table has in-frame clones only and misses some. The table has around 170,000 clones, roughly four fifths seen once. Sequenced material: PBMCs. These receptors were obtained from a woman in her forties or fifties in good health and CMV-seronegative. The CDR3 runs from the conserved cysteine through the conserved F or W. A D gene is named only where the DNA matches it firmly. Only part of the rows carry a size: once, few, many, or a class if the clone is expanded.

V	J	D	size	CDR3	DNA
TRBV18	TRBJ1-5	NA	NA	CASSPSPSGHSNQPQHF	TGTGCCAGCTCACCCTCACCTTCCGGACATAGCAATCAGCCCCAGCATTTT
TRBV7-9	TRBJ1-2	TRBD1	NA	CASCGTGTGYGYTF	TGTGCCAGCTGCGGAACCGGGACAGGGTATGGCTACACCTTC
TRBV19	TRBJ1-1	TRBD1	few	CASTIGQGGTEAFF	TGTGCCAGTACTATCGGACAGGGAGGCACTGAAGCTTTCTTT
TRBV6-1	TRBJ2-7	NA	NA	CANSDPTGLTYEQYF	TGTGCCAACAGTGACCCTACGGGACTTACCTACGAGCAGTACTTC
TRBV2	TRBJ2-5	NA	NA	CASSIYETQYF	TGTGCCAGCAGCATCTATGAGACCCAGTACTTC
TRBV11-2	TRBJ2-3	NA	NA	CASSPSVGSDTQYF	TGTGCCAGCAGCCCTAGCGTAGGGTCAGATACGCAGTATTTT
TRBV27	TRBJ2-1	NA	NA	CAAGFGGYNEQFF	TGTGCCGCAGGCTTCGGGGGCTACAATGAGCAGTTCTTC
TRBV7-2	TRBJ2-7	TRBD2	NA	CASSSPGLVYEQYF	TGTGCCAGCAGCTCACCGGGACTAGTCTACGAGCAGTACTTC
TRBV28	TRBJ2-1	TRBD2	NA	CASSESGRAYNEQFF	TGTGCCAGCAGTGAAAGCGGGAGGGCCTACAATGAGCAGTTCTTC
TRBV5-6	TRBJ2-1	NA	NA	CASSTLDNEQFF	TGTGCCAGCAGCACTTTAGACAATGAGCAGTTCTTC
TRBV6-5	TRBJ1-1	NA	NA	CASSYDRLNTEAFF	TGTGCCAGCAGTTACGACAGGCTGAACACTGAAGCTTTCTTT
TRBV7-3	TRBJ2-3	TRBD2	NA	CASSSSGGTDTQYF	TGTGCCAGCAGCTCTAGCGGGGGCACAGATACGCAGTATTTT
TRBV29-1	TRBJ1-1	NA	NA	CSVERTREAFF	TGCAGCGTTGAAAGGACAAGAGAAGCTTTCTTT
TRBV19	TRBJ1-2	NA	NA	CASSISGSNYGYTF	TGTGCCAGTAGTATCAGCGGATCTAACTATGGCTACACCTTC
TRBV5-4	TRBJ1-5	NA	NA	CASSLDSQPQHF	TGTGCCAGCAGCTTGGATAGTCAGCCCCAGCATTTT
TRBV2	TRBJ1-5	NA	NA	CGSSWAGSNQPQHF	TGTGGCAGCTCGTGGGCGGGGAGCAATCAGCCCCAGCATTTT
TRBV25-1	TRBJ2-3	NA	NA	CASSGGADTQYF	TGTGCCAGCAGTGGGGGCGCAGATACGCAGTATTTT
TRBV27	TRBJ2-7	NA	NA	CASSPGQLYEQYF	TGTGCCAGCAGTCCGGGACAACTCTACGAGCAGTACTTC
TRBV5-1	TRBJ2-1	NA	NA	CASSFIPKSSYNEQFF	TGCGCCAGCAGCTTTATCCCCAAGAGCTCCTACAATGAGCAGTTCTTC
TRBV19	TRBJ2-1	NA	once	CASSSYGNEQFF	TGTGCCAGTAGCAGTTACGGGAATGAGCAGTTCTTC
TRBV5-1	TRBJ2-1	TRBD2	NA	CASSPSTSRDNEQFF	TGCGCCAGCAGCCCTTCGACTAGCCGAGACAATGAGCAGTTCTTC
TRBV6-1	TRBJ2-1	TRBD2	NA	CASSGTSVALEQFF	TGTGCCAGCAGTGGGACTAGCGTCGCTCTTGAGCAGTTCTTC
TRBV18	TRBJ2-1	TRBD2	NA	CASSPPLGTGGVHNEQFF	TGTGCCAGCTCACCACCTCTGGGGACGGGAGGGGTCCACAATGAGCAGTTCTTC
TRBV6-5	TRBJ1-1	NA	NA	CASSYLIGGNTEAFF	TGTGCCAGCAGTTACCTAATAGGGGGGAACACTGAAGCTTTCTTT
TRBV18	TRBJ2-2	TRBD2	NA	CASSPKTSAGELFF	TGTGCCAGCTCACCAAAGACTAGCGCCGGGGAGCTGTTTTTT
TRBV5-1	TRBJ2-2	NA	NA	CASSWPFDTGELFF	TGTGCCAGCAGCTGGCCGTTTGACACCGGGGAGCTGTTTTTT
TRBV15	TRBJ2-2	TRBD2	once	CATSRGPWREGAGELFF	TGTGCCACCAGCAGAGGCCCTTGGCGGGAGGGCGCCGGGGAGCTGTTTTTT
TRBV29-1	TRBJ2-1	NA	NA	CSAGYSYNEQFF	TGCAGCGCAGGGTACTCCTACAATGAGCAGTTCTTC
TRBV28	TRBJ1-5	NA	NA	CASPGPQHF	TGTGCCAGCCCCGGGCCCCAGCATTTT
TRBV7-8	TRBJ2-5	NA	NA	CASSLEAGGGEKTQYF	TGTGCCAGCAGCTTAGAGGCTGGGGGAGGAGAAAAGACCCAGTACTTC
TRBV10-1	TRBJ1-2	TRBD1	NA	CASSSQGSGYTF	TGCGCCAGCAGTTCACAGGGGAGCGGCTACACCTTC
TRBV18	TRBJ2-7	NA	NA	CASSPGTPDEQYF	TGTGCCAGCTCACCAGGGACACCCGACGAGCAGTACTTC
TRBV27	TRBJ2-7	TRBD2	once	CASSLAGGDYEQYF	TGTGCCAGCAGTTTGGCGGGGGGGGACTACGAGCAGTACTTC
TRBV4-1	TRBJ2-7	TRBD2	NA	CASSQDSRDYFVLEQYF	TGCGCCAGCAGCCAAGACTCTCGGGACTACTTTGTTCTCGAGCAGTACTTC
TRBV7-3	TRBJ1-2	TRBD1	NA	CASSLGQGNSEGYTF	TGTGCCAGCAGCTTGGGACAGGGAAATTCGGAGGGCTACACCTTC
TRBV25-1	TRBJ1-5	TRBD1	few	CASSGTGIFQPQHF	TGTGCCAGTTCCGGGACAGGGATTTTTCAGCCCCAGCATTTT
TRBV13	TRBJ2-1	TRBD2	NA	CASSLGRLAGGVQEQFF	TGTGCCAGCAGCTTAGGACGACTAGCGGGGGGGGTTCAGGAGCAGTTCTTC
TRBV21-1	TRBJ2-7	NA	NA	CASSKGWDRGYEQYF	TGTGCCAGCAGCAAAGGGTGGGACAGGGGTTACGAGCAGTACTTC
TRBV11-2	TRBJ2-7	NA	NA	CASSLGSGGQAYEQYF	TGTGCCAGCAGCTTGGGTTCTGGGGGCCAGGCCTACGAGCAGTACTTC
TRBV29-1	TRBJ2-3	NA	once	CSVESLPGLTDTQYF	TGCAGCGTTGAATCACTACCGGGACTCACAGATACGCAGTATTTT
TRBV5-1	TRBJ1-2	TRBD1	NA	CASSLTISGTGGYTF	TGCGCCAGCAGCTTGACCATTTCCGGGACAGGTGGCTACACCTTC
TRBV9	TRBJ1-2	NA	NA	CASSGADLGYTF	TGTGCCAGCAGCGGCGCCGATTTAGGCTACACCTTC
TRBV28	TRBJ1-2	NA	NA	CASSRNYGYTF	TGTGCCAGCAGTCGTAACTATGGCTACACCTTC
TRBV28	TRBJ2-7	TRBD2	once	CASRLAGGTYEQYF	TGTGCCAGCAGACTAGCGGGAGGAACCTACGAGCAGTACTTC
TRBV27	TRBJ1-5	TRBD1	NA	CASKTGTGGNQPQHF	TGTGCCAGCAAGACAGGGACAGGGGGAAATCAGCCCCAGCATTTT
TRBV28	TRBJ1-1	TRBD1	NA	CASSPQQGIGTEAFF	TGTGCCAGCAGTCCGCAACAGGGGATTGGCACTGAAGCTTTCTTT
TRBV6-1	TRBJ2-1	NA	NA	CASSGRSKRNNEQFF	TGTGCCAGCAGTGGTAGGTCCAAGCGGAACAATGAGCAGTTCTTC
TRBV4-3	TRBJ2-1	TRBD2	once	CASSRTSGGTYNEQFF	TGCGCCAGCAGCCGGACTAGCGGGGGAACCTACAATGAGCAGTTCTTC
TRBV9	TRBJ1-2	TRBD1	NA	CASSQGQGNYGYTF	TGTGCCAGCAGCCAGGGACAGGGTAACTATGGCTACACCTTC
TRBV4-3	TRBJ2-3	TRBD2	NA	CASSQDRLAGGLDTQYF	TGCGCCAGCAGCCAAGATAGGCTAGCGGGGGGGCTAGATACGCAGTATTTT
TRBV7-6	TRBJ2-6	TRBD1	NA	CASSPLRDRAAGANVLTF	TGTGCCAGCAGCCCACTCCGGGACAGGGCTGCTGGGGCCAACGTCCTGACTTTC
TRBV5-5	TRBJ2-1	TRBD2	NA	CASSFPSGSYNEQFF	TGTGCCAGCAGCTTCCCTAGCGGGTCCTACAATGAGCAGTTCTTC
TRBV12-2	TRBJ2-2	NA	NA	CVGNTGELFF	TGTGTTGGCAACACCGGGGAGCTGTTTTTT
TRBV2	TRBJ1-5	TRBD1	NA	CASSDLRGRRNQPQHF	TGTGCCAGCAGCGACCTAAGGGGGCGTAGAAATCAGCCCCAGCATTTT
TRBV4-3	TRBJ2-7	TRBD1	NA	CASSQDRGVYEQYF	TGCGCCAGCAGCCAGGACAGGGGAGTCTACGAGCAGTACTTC
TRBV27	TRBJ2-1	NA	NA	CASTSGPEQFF	TGTGCCAGCACCTCTGGGCCAGAGCAGTTCTTC
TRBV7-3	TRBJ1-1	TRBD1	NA	CASSLTGGSFPEAFF	TGTGCCAGCAGCCTAACAGGGGGCTCGTTCCCTGAAGCTTTCTTT
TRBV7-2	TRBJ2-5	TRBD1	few	CASSPRQGGAEETQYF	TGTGCCAGCAGCCCCCGACAGGGGGGGGCCGAGGAGACCCAGTACTTC
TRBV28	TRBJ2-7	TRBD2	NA	CASIAGGQNYEQYF	TGTGCCAGCATAGCGGGGGGACAGAACTACGAGCAGTACTTC